This entry lists 7 T cell receptor beta chains sequenced from one sample in a study of blood T cell repertoires in COVID-19. The method was immunoSEQ multiplex PCR; TCRdb's version includes in-frame clones alone and lacks a portion of them. This sample has 100,000 or so clones, with approximately 92% found just once. Material: peripheral blood. These receptors originate from a man aged 18 to 30 with acute or convalescent COVID-19.

This chain connects TRBV19 to TRBJ2-4, with TRBD2 identical over 10 bases. CDR3 size: 17 residues. Germline assignment: CDR1 LNHDA and CDR2 SQIVND (reference sequence). With 8 bases clipped from V and 5 bases from J, the junction kept 15 bases outside the gene matches. The CDR3 reads CASGLIVLAGEQNIQYF. DNA for the CDR3: TGTGCCAGTGGCCTAATCGTCCTAGCGGGGGAGCAAAACATTCAGTACTTC.

This clone came up once. V is TRBV5-1 and J is TRBJ1-2, with 12 bases aligning to TRBD1. The trim removed 4 bases at V and 2 bases at J, leaving 12 bases unmatched. Per germline, CDR1 SGHRS and CDR2 YFSETQ. CDR3 length: 18 amino acids. The CDR3: CASSRLTGTGGFNYGYTF. The DNA of the CDR3 is TGCGCCAGCAGCCGATTAACTGGGACAGGGGGCTTCAACTATGGCTACACCTTC.

The chain has TRBV2 and TRBJ1-2, with 8 bases fitting TRBD1. Unmatched junction bases numbered 2, after V lost 4 bases and J lost 4 bases. This CDR3 has 13 amino acids. Germline-derived CDR1 and CDR2 are SNHLY and FYNNEI. The CDR3 DNA follows: TGTGCCAGCAGTGGACAGGGGAGCTATGGCTACACCTTC. Translated, it gives CASSGQGSYGYTF.

The V call is TRBV5-1, the J call TRBJ2-7; D may be TRBD2 (5 bases). The CDR3 loop spans 15 amino acids. The germline CDR1 and CDR2 sequences are SGHRS and YFSETQ. V gave up 3 bases and J gave up 0 bases, with 13 bases separating them. Written as DNA, the CDR3 is TGCGCCAGCAGCTGGAAGGGAGATCTCTCCTACGAGCAGTACTTC. Translated, it gives CASSWKGDLSYEQYF.

This chain connects TRBV19 to TRBJ1-2; D may be TRBD1 (6 bases). Trimming left V 5 bases short and J 8 bases short, with 15 bases between. The CDR3 consists of 13 residues. Germline assignment: CDR1 LNHDA and CDR2 SQIVND (reference sequence). The CDR3: CASSLPGAGGYTF. DNA for the CDR3: TGTGCCAGTAGTTTACCAGGGGCTGGGGGCTACACCTTC.

This clone showed up just once. The chain recombines TRBV3-1 (or the pseudogene TRBV3-2) with TRBJ1-3; 8 bases are a match to TRBD1. This CDR3 has 14 amino acids. The junction had 5 bases not matched to a gene; V was cut back by 6 bases and J by 4 bases. Germline CDR1 and CDR2: LGHDT and YNNKEL (reference sequence). The CDR3 sequence: CASSYRGSGNTIYF. In DNA, the CDR3 is TGTGCCAGCAGTTACAGGGGGTCAGGAAACACCATATATTTT.

The gene calls are TRBV19 and TRBJ2-1, with D possibly being TRBD2 (6 bases). V was cut by 7 bases and J by 0 bases, with 10 bases left in between. CDR1 and CDR2 (germline): LNHDA, SQIVND (reference sequence). This CDR3 is 14 amino acids long. This chain's CDR3 is CASNAGPSYNEQFF. CDR3 coding DNA: TGTGCCAGTAATGCGGGACCCTCCTACAATGAGCAGTTCTTC.